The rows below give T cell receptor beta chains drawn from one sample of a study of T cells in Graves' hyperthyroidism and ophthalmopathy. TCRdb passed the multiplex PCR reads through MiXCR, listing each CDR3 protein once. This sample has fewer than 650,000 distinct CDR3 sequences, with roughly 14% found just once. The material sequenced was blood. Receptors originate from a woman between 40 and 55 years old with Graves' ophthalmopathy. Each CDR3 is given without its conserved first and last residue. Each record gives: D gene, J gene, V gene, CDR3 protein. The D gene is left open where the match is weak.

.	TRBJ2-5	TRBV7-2	ASSPPETQY
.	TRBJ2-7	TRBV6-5	ASSYSRLVSEQY
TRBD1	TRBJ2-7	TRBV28	ASSRRDRDIGQY
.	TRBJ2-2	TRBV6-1	ASSRQTNTGELF
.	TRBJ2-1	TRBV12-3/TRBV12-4	ASGSFYNEQF
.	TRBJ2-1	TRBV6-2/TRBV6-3	ASSYSRFNEQF
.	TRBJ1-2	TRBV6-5	ASSYSPYGYT
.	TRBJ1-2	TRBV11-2	ASSLEGRNFYGYT
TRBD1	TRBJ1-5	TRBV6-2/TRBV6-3	ASSPPWTGDSNQPQH
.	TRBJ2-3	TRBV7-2	ASSSGTDTQY
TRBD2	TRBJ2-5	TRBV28	ASSPGSSGLQETQY
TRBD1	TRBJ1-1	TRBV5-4	ASSLGGGSRILTEAF
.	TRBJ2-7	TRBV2	ASSETTQDYEQY
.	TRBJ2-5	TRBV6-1	ASGDRKETQY
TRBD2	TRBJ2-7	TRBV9	ASSPRGGREDEQY
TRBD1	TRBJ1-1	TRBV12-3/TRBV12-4	ASSDRGAEAF
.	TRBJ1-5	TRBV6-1	ASSEAMNGDQPQH
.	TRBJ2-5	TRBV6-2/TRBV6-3	ASSYGPREETQY
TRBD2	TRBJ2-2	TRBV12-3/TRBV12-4	ASSAIAGEGTGELF
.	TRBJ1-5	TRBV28	ASHRGPNQPQH
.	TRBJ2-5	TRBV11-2	ASSLEALSGSNKRETQY
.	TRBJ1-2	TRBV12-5	ASGSHGYGYT
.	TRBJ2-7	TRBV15	ATSRDTQSYEQY
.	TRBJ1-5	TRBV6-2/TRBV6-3	ASSGNYQPQH
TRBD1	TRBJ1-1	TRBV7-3	ASSTPGQGNTEAF
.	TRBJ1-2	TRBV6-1	ASINTAIYGYT
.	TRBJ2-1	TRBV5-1	ASRPLIDSDRGREQF
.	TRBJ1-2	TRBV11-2	ASSFDSLRYT
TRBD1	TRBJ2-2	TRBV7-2	ASSEQGAVGELF
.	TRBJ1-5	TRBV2	ASSEALRGTPQH
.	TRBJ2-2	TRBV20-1	SVLGENTGELF
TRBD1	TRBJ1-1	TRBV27	ASRHRGNTEAF
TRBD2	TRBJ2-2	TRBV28	ASSLTTSANTGELF
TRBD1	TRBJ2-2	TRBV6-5	ASSNRGARELF
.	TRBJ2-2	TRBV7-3	ASSLGERAGELF
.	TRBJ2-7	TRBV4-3	ASSQVLEGSSYEQY
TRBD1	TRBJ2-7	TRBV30	AWRRWDRLTYEQY
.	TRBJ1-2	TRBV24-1	ATSEVDGYGYT
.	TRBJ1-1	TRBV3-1	ASSQDPWAGRWTEAF
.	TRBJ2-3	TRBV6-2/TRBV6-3	ASSHGADTQY
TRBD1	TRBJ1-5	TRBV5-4	ASSLAPGQDSNQPQH
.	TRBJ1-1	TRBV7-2	ASSLGGLEAF
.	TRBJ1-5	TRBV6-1	ASTDHRVGNQPQH
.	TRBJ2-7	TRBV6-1	ASSDLGPITYEQY
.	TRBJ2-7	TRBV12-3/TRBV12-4	ASSSGTPTYEQY
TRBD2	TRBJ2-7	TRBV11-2	ASSLEPSGYEQY
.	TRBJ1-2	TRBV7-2	ASSQAPGQSYGYT
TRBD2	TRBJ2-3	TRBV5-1	ASSSGGFTDTQY
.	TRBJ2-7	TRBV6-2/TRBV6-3	ASSQEYYEQY
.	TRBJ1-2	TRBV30	AWSEETYGYT
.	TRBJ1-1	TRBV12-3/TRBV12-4	ASSFAQVAF
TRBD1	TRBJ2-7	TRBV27	ASSLRQGAAYEQY
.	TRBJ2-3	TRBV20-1	SANLRSSGTDTQY
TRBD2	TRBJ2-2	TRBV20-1	SAPTPSGRLGGELF
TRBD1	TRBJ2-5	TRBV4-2	ASSQDRTGGETQY